The 17 T cell receptor beta chains in this list originate from one sample, sequenced in a study of somatic mutations in cytotoxic T cells in rheumatoid arthritis. The data were produced by immunoSEQ multiplex PCR, yet TCRdb's version contains in-frame clones alone and is incomplete. The table records 20,000 to 25,000 clones, around 84% of them present only once. Sequencing used CD8+ T cells sorted from blood. Receptor source: a woman in her fifties or sixties in good health.

V is TRBV27 and J is TRBJ1-1, with 9 bases lining up with TRBD1. Germline V gene data show CDR1 as MNHEY and CDR2 as SMNVEV (reference sequence). The CDR3 has 15 amino acids. V lost 7 bases and J lost 0; bases outside the gene matches: 6. The CDR3 nucleotides are TGTGCCAGCAAACTCACAGGGGGCTTGAACACTGAAGCTTTCTTT. It translates to CASKLTGGLNTEAFF.

CDR3 nucleotides: TGTGCCACCAGCAGTAAGGCGGGGGGAGAGACCCAGTACTTC. The encoded protein is CATSSKAGGETQYF. This chain uses TRBV15 with TRBJ2-5; 8 bases are shared with TRBD2. The germline V gene has CDR1 LNHNV and CDR2 YYDKDF (reference sequence). J lost 4 bases, V lost 3 bases, and 4 bases had no gene match. The CDR3 has 14 residues. The complete variable domain, with remaining parts taken from reference TRBV15 and TRBJ2-5, reads DAMVIQNPRYQVTQFGKPVTLSCSQTLNHNVMYWYQQKSSQAPKLLFHYYDKDFNNEADTPDNFQSRRPNTSFCFLDIRSPGLGDTAMYLCATSSKAGGETQYFGPGTRLLVL.

Only one count was recorded for this clone. The V and J genes are TRBV2 and TRBJ2-1, with TRBD2 identical over 9 bases. Germline V CDR1 and CDR2: SNHLY, FYNNEI. With 6 bases clipped from V and 9 bases from J, the junction kept 18 bases outside the gene matches. This CDR3 spans 17 amino acids. CDR3 sequence (DNA): TGTGCCAGCAGCGAAAGAAGGGCTAGCGGGGCGTATAGTGAGCAGTTCTTC. It codes for CASSERRASGAYSEQFF. The variable domain in full, with the rest retrieved from reference TRBV2 and TRBJ2-1, is EPEVTQTPSHQVTQMGQEVILRCVPISNHLYFYWYRQILGQKVEFLVSFYNNEISEKSEIFDDQFSVERPDGSNFTLKIRSTKLEDSAMYFCASSERRASGAYSEQFFGPGTRLTVL.

The chain has TRBV6-1 and TRBJ1-2; 10 bases map to TRBD1. Germline V lookup: CDR1 MNHNS, CDR2 SASEGT. The CDR3 totals 16 residues. V lost 4 bases to trimming and J lost 5 bases; unmatched junction nucleotides: 10. CDR3 sequence (DNA): TGTGCCAGCAGTGGACAGGGGGCTTCTCCGGGGTATGGCTACACCTTC. It yields the protein CASSGQGASPGYGYTF.

The V gene is TRBV28, the J gene TRBJ1-6; D not certain. The CDR3 is 14 residues long. The ends were cut back, 4 bases at V and 10 bases at J, with 14 bases in the middle. From germline, CDR1 is MDHEN and CDR2 SYDVKM. This CDR3 reads CASSSWELNSPLHF. The CDR3 DNA sequence: TGTGCCAGCAGTTCGTGGGAATTAAACTCACCCCTCCACTTT.

This chain connects TRBV5-6 to TRBJ2-1; tentative D call: TRBD1 (5 bases). Germline CDR1 reads SGHDT; CDR2 reads YYEEEE. The CDR3 consists of 15 residues. Trimming took 4 bases from V and 7 from J, leaving 18 bases between them. CDR3 residues: CASSPPEGARNEQFF. Here the CDR3 DNA reads TGTGCCAGCAGCCCACCTGAAGGGGCGCGGAATGAGCAGTTCTTC.

This chain uses TRBV7-9 with TRBJ2-6; D unclear. Germline assignment: CDR1 SEHNR and CDR2 FQNEAQ (reference sequence). V was clipped by 4 bases and J by 0 bases, with 13 bases between them. This CDR3 spans 17 amino acids. CDR3 DNA sequence: TGTGCCAGCAGCTCGACGGACCGCCGCTCTGGGGCCAACGTCCTGACTTTC. This translates into CASSSTDRRSGANVLTF.

The CDR3 spells CASSQGAPTSGGPTDTQYF. DNA for the CDR3: TGTGCCAGCAGCCAAGGGGCGCCGACTAGCGGGGGACCCACAGATACGCAGTATTTT. The V call is TRBV4-2, the J call TRBJ2-3, with TRBD2 identical over 12 bases. This CDR3 region has 19 residues. Germline CDR1 LGHNA, CDR2 YNFKEQ. Losses at the gene ends were 1 base for V and 2 bases for J; bases not matched to a gene: 10.

J is TRBJ1-6 and V is TRBV2; 10 bases map to TRBD1. This CDR3 is 15 amino acids long. Trimming removed 8 bases from V and 9 bases from J; junction bases left unmatched: 10. Germline CDR1 and CDR2: SNHLY and FYNNEI. The CDR3 spells CASSGDRGTISPLHF. The CDR3 DNA reads TGTGCCAGCTCGGGGGACAGGGGTACAATTTCACCCCTCCACTTT. The full variable domain, completed using reference TRBV2 and TRBJ1-6, is EPEVTQTPSHQVTQMGQEVILRCVPISNHLYFYWYRQILGQKVEFLVSFYNNEISEKSEIFDDQFSVERPDGSNFTLKIRSTKLEDSAMYFCASSGDRGTISPLHFGNGTRLTVT.

The chain carries TRBV5-6 and TRBJ1-2; TRBD1 might be the D (5 bases). The germline CDR1 and CDR2 sequences are SGHDT and YYEEEE. There are 14 residues in the CDR3. V lost 2 bases to trimming and J lost 4 bases, with 12 bases between them. The CDR3 sequence: CASSFSREGYGYTF. The CDR3 nucleotides are TGTGCCAGCAGCTTTAGCAGGGAGGGCTATGGCTACACCTTC.

The chain couples TRBV5-1 to TRBJ2-5; possible D gene TRBD2, 5 bases. CDR3 size: 14 residues. Between the trimmed V and J ends, which lost 5 bases and 7 bases, there was a span of 18 bases. Per germline, CDR1 SGHRS and CDR2 YFSETQ. The DNA for the CDR3 is TGCGCCAGCAGTAGAGGGCCATACGGGCCGACCCAGTACTTC. Encoded protein: CASSRGPYGPTQYF.

This chain connects TRBV5-1 to TRBJ2-5; 12 nucleotides line up with TRBD2. V lost 4 bases and J lost 0; bases outside the gene matches: 7. The CDR3 extends over 17 amino acids. CDR1 is SGHRS and CDR2 is YFSETQ in the germline V gene. CDR3 nucleotides: TGCGCCAGCAGCAGCGGACTAGCGGGGCAGTACCAAGAGACCCAGTACTTC. Protein sequence: CASSSGLAGQYQETQYF.

This chain joins TRBV6-1 and TRBJ2-6; D unresolved. Germline V CDR1 and CDR2: MNHNS, SASEGT. V was trimmed by 2 bases and J by 0 bases, leaving 8 bases between them. The CDR3 covers 16 residues. The CDR3 here is CASSEIFGSGANVLTF. The CDR3 nucleotides are TGTGCCAGCAGTGAAATTTTTGGCTCTGGGGCCAACGTCCTGACTTTC.

This clone was recorded once. The chain uses TRBV12-5 and TRBJ1-1; a possible D gene is TRBD1 (5 bases). Trimming took 6 bases from V and 3 from J, leaving 14 bases between them. This CDR3 spans 14 amino acids. Germline CDR1 LGHNT, CDR2 FRNRAP. The CDR3 is CASGWDLLDTEAFF. The CDR3 coding sequence is TGTGCTAGTGGGTGGGACCTCCTAGACACTGAAGCTTTCTTT.

The chain has TRBV5-4 and TRBJ2-7; maybe TRBD2 (6 bases). The CDR3 length is 14 residues. CDR1 and CDR2 (germline): SGHNT, YYREEE (reference sequence). V lost 1 base, J lost 2 bases, and 10 bases lay in between. The CDR3 protein is CASSLWGETYEQYF. Written as DNA, the CDR3 is TGTGCCAGCAGCTTGTGGGGGGAAACCTACGAGCAGTACTTC. The variable domain in full, completed from reference TRBV5-4 and TRBJ2-7, reads ETGVTQSPTHLIKTRGQQVTLRCSSQSGHNTVSWYQQALGQGPQFIFQYYREEENGRGNFPPRFSGLQFPNYSSELNVNALELDDSALYLCASSLWGETYEQYFGPGTRLTVT.

This chain joins TRBV6-1 and TRBJ1-1; no clear D. The V end lost 3 bases, the J end lost 0 bases, and 5 bases lay between the germline ends. Germline lookup yields CDR1 MNHNS and CDR2 SASEGT. This CDR3 spans 13 amino acids. CDR3 DNA: TGTGCCAGCAGTGACAGGATGAACACTGAAGCTTTCTTT. Translation gives CASSDRMNTEAFF.

The chain is built from TRBV4-1 and TRBJ2-1, with TRBD2 matching over 16 bases. Unmatched junction bases numbered 1, after V lost 0 bases and J lost 8 bases. The CDR3 spans 16 residues. Germline assignment: CDR1 MGHRA and CDR2 YSYEKL. CDR3 loop: CASSQEGTSGGDEQFF. The CDR3 coding sequence is TGCGCCAGCAGCCAAGAGGGGACTAGCGGGGGGGATGAGCAGTTCTTC.